This T cell receptor beta chain was obtained from a study of cytomegalovirus exposure and HLA in healthy donors. The PCR had 60 Vbeta and 13 Jbeta primers. Produced via immunoSEQ multiplex PCR; TCRdb's table is partial and in-frame only. The repertoire holds around 130,000 clones, around 8.5% seen once, with 5.5% in the top ten. Germline V CDR1 and CDR2: SGHRS, YFSETQ. The ends were cut back, 4 bases at V and 1 base at J, with 8 bases in the middle. The CDR3 is 14 residues long. The V call is TRBV5-1, the J call TRBJ2-2, with D hard to call. This receptor was obtained from a man aged 40-49 years in good health and CMV-seronegative. Sequencing was done on a sample of PBMCs. Here the CDR3 DNA reads TGCGCCAGCAGCCTAACTCGGAACACCGGGGAGCTGTTTTTT. Encoded protein: CASSLTRNTGELFF. The variable domain in full, with the rest retrieved from reference TRBV5-1 and TRBJ2-2, is KAGVTQTPRYLIKTRGQQVTLSCSPISGHRSVSWYQQTPGQGLQFLFEYFSETQRNKGNFPGRFSGRQFSNSRSEMNVSTLELGDSALYLCASSLTRNTGELFFGEGSRLTVL.